Presented here are 32 T cell receptor beta chains from one specimen sequenced in a study of shared clonotypes between healthy human individuals. This table comes from immunoSEQ multiplex PCR, and its TCRdb copy is limited to in-frame clones, with some not included. The table lists 90,000 to 130,000 clones, approximately 70% of them singletons, with about 24% in the top ten. Material: memory CD8+ T cells sorted from blood. Subset described: CD45RO+ cells pooled with CCR7-negative TemRA cells. These receptors all come from a woman aged 25 to 45 in good health.

This clone was detected only a few times. V is TRBV7-2 and J is TRBJ2-1; 10 bases are shared with TRBD2. This CDR3 has 16 residues. From germline, CDR1 is SGHTA and CDR2 FQGNSA. V shed 2 bases and J 9 bases; nucleotides not matched to a gene: 10. CDR3 loop: CASSLRSGRARGEQFF. The CDR3 region has the DNA TGTGCCAGCAGCTTACGAAGCGGGAGGGCCCGAGGTGAGCAGTTCTTC.

This chain joins TRBV6-4 and TRBJ2-7; TRBD2 is a possible D gene (5 bases). In germline, CDR1 is MRHNA, CDR2 SNTAGT. Trimming cost V 2 bases and J 6 bases, with 20 bases left between them. The CDR3 is 16 amino acids. CDR3 loop: CASSDQPGSVLSEQYF. The CDR3 DNA reads as TGTGCCAGCAGTGACCAACCGGGGAGCGTTCTTTCCGAGCAGTACTTC.

The chain combines TRBV6-5 with TRBJ1-5; D is unclear. Trimming took 8 bases from V and 6 from J, leaving 20 bases between them. The V gene's germline CDR1 is MNHEY and CDR2 SVGAGI. There are 15 residues in the CDR3. CDR3 sequence: CASGLPGSRRQPQHF. In DNA, the CDR3 is TGTGCCAGCGGATTGCCCGGGTCTCGGCGTCAGCCCCAGCATTTT.

The V and J genes are TRBV25-1 and TRBJ2-1, with TRBD1 matching over 9 bases. Germline loops: CDR1 MGHDK, CDR2 SYGVNS. Germline trimming cut 4 bases from V and 7 bases from J; bases unmatched to any gene: 8. The length of the CDR3 is 15 residues. The CDR3 region is CASSGADRGSNEQFF. CDR3 DNA sequence: TGTGCCAGCAGTGGGGCGGACAGGGGCTCGAATGAGCAGTTCTTC.

This clone was picked up many times. This chain connects TRBV11-1 to TRBJ2-7; 10 bases match TRBD2. Trimming at V came to 7 bases and at J to 6 bases, leaving 15 bases not matched to a gene. Germline CDR1 reads SGHAT; CDR2 reads FQDESV (reference sequence). The CDR3 is made up of 16 amino acids. This chain's CDR3 is CASTISPASGSGEQYF. DNA for the CDR3: TGTGCCAGCACCATCTCCCCCGCTAGCGGGAGTGGCGAGCAGTACTTC.

The V call is TRBV21-1, the J call TRBJ1-3; the table's TRBD1 call for D was not verified on the DNA. TRBV21-1 is recorded as a pseudogene. This CDR3 has 19 residues. The chain's CDR3 is CASSNRDRGKFDSGNTIYF. Here the CDR3 DNA reads TGTGCCAGCAGCAACCGGGACAGGGGTAAATTTGACTCTGGAAACACCATATATTTT.

J is TRBJ1-3 and V is TRBV5-6, with unresolved D. The CDR3 covers 13 residues. Per the germline V gene, CDR1 is SGHDT and CDR2 is YYEEEE. V was trimmed by 0 bases and J by 2 bases, leaving 3 bases between them. The CDR3 nucleotides are TGTGCCAGCAGCTTGGTGCCTGGAAACACCATATATTTT. Amino acids: CASSLVPGNTIYF. Filled out from reference TRBV5-6 and TRBJ1-3, the complete variable domain reads DAGVTQSPTHLIKTRGQQVTLRCSPKSGHDTVSWYQQALGQGPQFIFQYYEEEERQRGNFPDRFSGHQFPNYSSELNVNALLLGDSALYLCASSLVPGNTIYFGEGSWLTVV.

The chain couples TRBV27 to TRBJ2-7; unclear D gene. The CDR3 totals 15 residues. Germline assignment: CDR1 MNHEY and CDR2 SMNVEV (reference sequence). The V and J ends lost 5 bases and 5 bases respectively, with 19 bases between them. The CDR3 DNA is TGTGCCAGCAGTAACACGGGTGGCCCTATGGACGAGCAGTACTTC. As protein: CASSNTGGPMDEQYF.

The chain carries TRBV7-9 and TRBJ1-3; D perhaps matches TRBD1 (5 bases). Germline-derived CDR1 and CDR2 are SEHNR and FQNEAQ (reference sequence). V dropped 5 bases and J dropped 5 bases, with 13 bases sitting between them. CDR3 size: 14 residues. The CDR3 reads CASSQGTARNTIYF. The DNA for the CDR3 is TGTGCCAGCAGCCAAGGGACCGCGCGAAACACCATATATTTT. Variable domain in full (rest from reference TRBV7-9 and TRBJ1-3): DTGVSQNPRHKITKRGQNVTFRCDPISEHNRLYWYRQTLGQGPEFLTYFQNEAQLEKSRLLSDRFSAERPKGSFSTLEIQRTEQGDSAMYLCASSQGTARNTIYFGEGSWLTVV.

V and J are TRBV6-1 and TRBJ1-1; D is unclear. Trimming shortened V by 5 bases and J by 3 bases, and 16 bases separated the two germline ends. Germline V gene lookup returns CDR1 MNHNS and CDR2 SASEGT. The CDR3 is 15 residues long. CDR3 DNA sequence: TGTGCCAGCAGTCCCCGGGCGTATTGGGACACTGAAGCTTTCTTT. It translates to CASSPRAYWDTEAFF.

This clone was observed a few times. This rearrangement joins TRBV27 to TRBJ2-7; 7 bases are a match to TRBD1. V shed 2 bases and J 3 bases; nucleotides not matched to a gene: 1. Germline CDR1 MNHEY, CDR2 SMNVEV (reference sequence). The CDR3 has 13 amino acids. DNA for the CDR3: TGTGCCAGCAGTTTAACAGGGGACTACGAGCAGTACTTC. Translated: CASSLTGDYEQYF.

This clone appeared a few times. J is TRBJ2-1 and V is TRBV9, with 8 bases fitting TRBD2. CDR3 size: 15 residues. Trimming at V came to 0 bases and at J to 6 bases, leaving 5 bases not matched to a gene. Looked up from germline, CDR1 is SGDLS and CDR2 is YYNGEE. CDR3 nucleotide sequence: TGTGCCAGCAGCGTAGGAGGGACTAGTACCAATGAGCAGTTCTTC. Translated: CASSVGGTSTNEQFF. Together with reference TRBV9 and TRBJ2-1, the CDR3 gives the full variable domain: DSGVTQTPKHLITATGQRVTLRCSPRSGDLSVYWYQQSLDQGLQFLIQYYNGEERAKGNILERFSAQQFPDLHSELNLSSLELGDSALYFCASSVGGTSTNEQFFGPGTRLTVL.

This clone was seen once. V usage is TRBV25-1 and J usage is TRBJ2-7; D call uncertain. This CDR3 comprises 15 residues. The V end was cut by 4 bases, the J end by 0 bases, with 13 bases between. Germline values: CDR1 MGHDK, CDR2 SYGVNS. The CDR3: CASSGVGQVSYEQYF. In DNA form, the CDR3 reads TGTGCCAGCAGTGGAGTCGGGCAGGTCTCCTACGAGCAGTACTTC.

This clone has only a few counts. V is TRBV9 and J is TRBJ2-5; 12 bases fit TRBD2. The V and J ends lost 1 base and 4 bases, in that order; junction bases with no gene match: 2. The CDR3 runs to 15 residues. Germline V gene data show CDR1 as SGDLS and CDR2 as YYNGEE. This CDR3 reads CASSVSLAGGETQYF. In nucleotides, the CDR3 is TGTGCCAGCAGCGTATCACTAGCGGGAGGAGAGACCCAGTACTTC. Using reference TRBV9 and TRBJ2-5 for the parts outside the CDR3, the full variable domain is DSGVTQTPKHLITATGQRVTLRCSPRSGDLSVYWYQQSLDQGLQFLIQYYNGEERAKGNILERFSAQQFPDLHSELNLSSLELGDSALYFCASSVSLAGGETQYFGPGTRLLVL.

Only a few counts were recorded for this clone. The genes are TRBV19 and TRBJ1-2; D is unclear. Germline V lookup: CDR1 LNHDA, CDR2 SQIVND (reference sequence). The CDR3 runs 12 residues. V lost 6 bases, J lost 4 bases, and 9 bases lay in between. DNA of the CDR3: TGTGCCAGTAGGTTGGGTGGCTATGGCTACACCTTC. Its protein is CASRLGGYGYTF.

The sample holds many counts of this clone. The chain has TRBV7-9 and TRBJ2-7, with D perhaps TRBD1 (6 bases). In germline, CDR1 is SEHNR, CDR2 FQNEAQ (reference sequence). V was cut by 1 base and J by 3 bases, with 10 bases left in between. The CDR3 totals 14 residues. The chain's CDR3 is CASSLVTGGYEQYF. CDR3 DNA: TGTGCCAGCAGCTTAGTGACAGGAGGCTACGAGCAGTACTTC.

The chain links TRBV6-1 to TRBJ2-2; possibly TRBD2 for D (6 bases). CDR1 and CDR2 (germline): MNHNS, SASEGT. The CDR3 contains 15 residues. V lost 2 bases to trimming and J lost 6 bases, with 13 bases between them. The CDR3: CASSEKSAGSGELFF. CDR3 in DNA: TGTGCCAGCAGTGAAAAGTCGGCGGGGTCCGGGGAGCTGTTTTTT.

This clone was found many times. This chain connects TRBV10-3 to TRBJ2-1; tentative D call: TRBD2 (5 bases). Deletions cut 3 bases from V and 6 bases from J, with 6 bases between. Germline-derived CDR1 and CDR2 are ENHRY and SYGVKD. This CDR3 contains 12 residues. In DNA, the CDR3 is TGTGCCATCAGTGAAGAGGGCAATGAGCAGTTCTTC. Its translation: CAISEEGNEQFF.

The rearrangement joins TRBV4-2 to TRBJ2-1; D perhaps matches TRBD2 (6 bases). The CDR3 extends over 14 amino acids. Germline V gene lookup returns CDR1 LGHNA and CDR2 YNFKEQ. V was cut by 0 bases and J by 8 bases, with 11 bases left in between. The CDR3, as DNA: TGTGCCAGCAGCCAAGAGTCCGGGAGTGATGAGCAGTTCTTC. Protein sequence: CASSQESGSDEQFF.

The chain employs TRBV2 and TRBJ2-2, with 11 bases that match TRBD2. CDR3 length: 15 amino acids. V dropped 5 bases and J dropped 7; count of bases not matched to a gene: 6. Germline-derived CDR1 and CDR2 are SNHLY and FYNNEI. The CDR3: CASSPLAGGFGELFF. The CDR3 DNA reads as TGTGCCAGCAGTCCTCTAGCGGGAGGTTTCGGGGAGCTGTTTTTT.

The rearrangement links TRBV15 to TRBJ2-7; TRBD2 aligns across 7 bases. CDR3 length: 13 residues. Germline V gene lookup returns CDR1 LNHNV and CDR2 YYDKDF (reference sequence). V lost 3 bases, J lost 3 bases, and 2 bases stayed unmatched. The DNA for the CDR3 is TGTGCCACCAGCAGTGGGACTAACTACGAGCAGTACTTC. It is translated as CATSSGTNYEQYF.

The genes are TRBV27 and TRBJ2-2; 8 bases agree with TRBD2. The CDR3 is made up of 15 amino acids. The germline gives CDR1 MNHEY, CDR2 SMNVEV (reference sequence). V trimming: 2 bases; J trimming: 4 bases; junction bases outside the gene matches: 3. The DNA of the CDR3 is TGTGCCAGCAGTTTAGGGACTAGGGGCACCGGGGAGCTGTTTTTT. Translation: CASSLGTRGTGELFF.

This clone has a handful of counts. CDR3 in DNA: TGTGCCAGCGGGGACAGGGGTCAGGAGCAGTACTTC. Translated, it gives CASGDRGQEQYF. The chain joins TRBV2 to TRBJ2-7, with 10 positions matching TRBD1. The V gene end was trimmed by 8 bases and the J gene end by 7 bases; junction bases not matched to a gene: 5. Germline-derived CDR1 and CDR2 are SNHLY and FYNNEI. CDR3 length: 12 amino acids.

V and J are TRBV10-3 and TRBJ2-1, with D perhaps matching TRBD1 (7 bases). Germline-derived CDR1 and CDR2 are ENHRY and SYGVKD. V was cut by 3 bases and J by 7 bases, with 13 bases left in between. This CDR3 contains 14 residues. CDR3 residues: CAISDRGRRNEQFF. The CDR3 DNA follows: TGTGCCATCAGTGACAGGGGGAGGAGGAATGAGCAGTTCTTC.

This chain uses TRBV28 with TRBJ1-1; perhaps TRBD1 as D (5 bases). The CDR3 covers 17 residues. The V gene's germline CDR1 is MDHEN and CDR2 SYDVKM. V was shortened by 2 bases and J by 0 bases, with 16 bases between the two germline ends. The CDR3 loop is CASSLVGTESLNTEAFF. DNA of the CDR3: TGTGCCAGCAGTTTAGTCGGGACGGAAAGTTTGAACACTGAAGCTTTCTTT. Based on the CDR3 plus reference TRBV28 and TRBJ1-1, the full variable domain is DVKVTQSSRYLVKRTGEKVFLECVQDMDHENMFWYRQDPGLGLRLIYFSYDVKMKEKGDIPEGYSVSREKKERFSLILESASTNQTSMYLCASSLVGTESLNTEAFFGQGTRLTVV.

The chain uses TRBV6-1 and TRBJ2-7; 8 bases line up with TRBD1. CDR3 length equals 13 residues. Unmatched junction bases numbered 6, after V lost 7 bases and J lost 4 bases. CDR1 MNHNS and CDR2 SASEGT come from the germline V gene. The CDR3 spells CASNQGAEYEQYF. CDR3 nucleotide sequence: TGTGCCAGCAATCAGGGGGCCGAATACGAGCAGTACTTC.

The sample holds many counts of this clone. This chain uses TRBV7-9 with TRBJ2-1; 10 bases line up with TRBD2. CDR3 length equals 14 residues. In germline, CDR1 is SEHNR, CDR2 FQNEAQ (reference sequence). J lost 9 bases, V lost 5 bases, and 7 bases had no gene match. CDR3 nucleotide sequence: TGTGCCAGCAGCCTCAGCGGGAGGGCCGGTGAGCAGTTCTTC. It is translated as CASSLSGRAGEQFF. Variable domain in full (rest from reference TRBV7-9 and TRBJ2-1): DTGVSQNPRHKITKRGQNVTFRCDPISEHNRLYWYRQTLGQGPEFLTYFQNEAQLEKSRLLSDRFSAERPKGSFSTLEIQRTEQGDSAMYLCASSLSGRAGEQFFGPGTRLTVL.

The V gene is TRBV19, the J gene TRBJ2-3; 9 nucleotides align to TRBD1. The ends lost 6 bases at V and 1 base at J; junction bases unmatched: 8. The V gene's germline CDR1 is LNHDA and CDR2 SQIVND (reference sequence). The CDR3 length is 16 residues. In DNA, the CDR3 is TGTGCCAGTAGCGACCCACAGGGGGCTGGCACAGATACGCAGTATTTT. Encoded protein: CASSDPQGAGTDTQYF.

J is TRBJ2-7 and V is TRBV19; TRBD1 or TRBD2 may be the D gene (5 bases each). Looked up from germline, CDR1 is LNHDA and CDR2 is SQIVND (reference sequence). Trimming left V 3 bases short and J 4 bases short, with 10 bases between. The CDR3 is 13 residues long. The CDR3 DNA is TGTGCCAGTAGTATGAGGGGATATTACGAGCAGTACTTC. Translation: CASSMRGYYEQYF.

The rearrangement links TRBV7-9 to TRBJ2-5, with D uncertain. Near its end, the DNA agrees better with TRBJ2-7, so the J call may be wrong. This CDR3 is 12 amino acids long. Per the germline V gene, CDR1 is SEHNR and CDR2 is FQNEAQ (reference sequence). The CDR3 sequence: CASSLAVYEQYF. The CDR3 DNA follows: TGTGCCAGCAGCTTAGCGGTATACGAGCAGTACTTC.

There are a few counts of this clone. V is TRBV29-1 and J is TRBJ2-1; 10 nucleotides line up with TRBD2. Germline-derived CDR1 and CDR2 are SQVTM and ANQGSEA. CDR3 size: 18 residues. The V and J ends lost 6 bases and 0 bases, in that order; junction bases with no gene match: 14. The CDR3 coding sequence is TGCAGCGTCCGATCGCTAGCGGGAGACCCGAGCTCCTACAATGAGCAGTTCTTC. It codes for CSVRSLAGDPSSYNEQFF.

This clone was seen only a few times. This rearrangement joins TRBV2 to TRBJ1-1; D not certain. V lost 10 bases and J lost 12, with 15 bases in between. The CDR3 length is 10 residues. Germline CDR1 is SNHLY and CDR2 is FYNNEI. CDR3 in DNA: TGTGCCACCTCCCTTGGTGAGCCTTTCTTT. Translation gives CATSLGEPFF.